This record covers a single TCR beta chain. V dropped 6 bases and J dropped 1 base, with 19 bases sitting between them. CDR3 size: 16 residues. The germline gives CDR1 SGHRS, CDR2 YFSETQ. The entry originates in a study of blood T cell repertoires in COVID-19. The data were produced by immunoSEQ multiplex PCR, yet TCRdb's version contains in-frame clones alone and is incomplete. The table has 140,000 to 150,000 clones, 88% seen once. The receptor was derived from a woman between 50 and 59 years old with acute or convalescent COVID-19. The chain employs TRBV5-1 and TRBJ1-2, with a weak D call TRBD1 (6 bases). The specimen sequenced was peripheral blood. The DNA for the CDR3 is TGCGCCAGCACGGACCTGGACAGCTTTGATAACTATGGCTACACCTTC. This translates into CASTDLDSFDNYGYTF. Together with reference TRBV5-1 and TRBJ1-2, the CDR3 gives the full variable domain: KAGVTQTPRYLIKTRGQQVTLSCSPISGHRSVSWYQQTPGQGLQFLFEYFSETQRNKGNFPGRFSGRQFSNSRSEMNVSTLELGDSALYLCASTDLDSFDNYGYTFGSGTRLTVV.